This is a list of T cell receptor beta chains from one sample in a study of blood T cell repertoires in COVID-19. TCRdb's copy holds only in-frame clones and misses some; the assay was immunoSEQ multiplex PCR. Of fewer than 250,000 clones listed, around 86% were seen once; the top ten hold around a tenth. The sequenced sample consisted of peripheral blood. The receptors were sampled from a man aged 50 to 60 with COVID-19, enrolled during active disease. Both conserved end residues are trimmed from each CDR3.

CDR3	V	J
ASSQGQGAYEQY	TRBV5-1	TRBJ2-7
AISPRDEQF	TRBV10-3	TRBJ2-1
ASSLFIRTGGKDTEAF	TRBV7-2	TRBJ1-1
ASSLPRTGYYEQY	TRBV27	TRBJ2-7
ASSRITGGNTEAF	TRBV6-5	TRBJ1-1
ASSPGQDPVQAF	TRBV5-1	TRBJ1-1
ASSLGGTSNYNEQF	TRBV5-4	TRBJ2-1
ASRPPGGEQF	TRBV19	TRBJ2-1
ASSGLAGGVDTGELF	TRBV5-1	TRBJ2-2
ASSQSMREGRNTEAF	TRBV16	TRBJ1-1
SASELAYEQY	TRBV20-1	TRBJ2-7
ASSSETVPNTEAF	TRBV7-3	TRBJ1-1
ASSVAAASSYEQY	TRBV9	TRBJ2-7
ASSLLEKLF	TRBV19	TRBJ1-4
ASSTEPGLAGAYSGANVLT	TRBV7-3	TRBJ2-6
ASSSLTLNTEAF	TRBV5-4	TRBJ1-1
ASSLDRGEQF	TRBV18	TRBJ2-1
ASSNDRGPTEAF	TRBV19	TRBJ1-1
ASSFPGLENTGELF	TRBV5-6	TRBJ2-2
ASSQTRETEAF	TRBV6-6	TRBJ1-1
ASTQWGADTQY	TRBV11-2	TRBJ2-3
ASSLVASEQF	TRBV28	TRBJ2-1
ASSQTGASYEQY	TRBV3-1/TRBV3-2	TRBJ2-7
ASSQAGRNYGYT	TRBV4-3	TRBJ1-2
ASSPFAGDTDTQY	TRBV18	TRBJ2-3
ASSLVRGVEAF	TRBV12-3/TRBV12-4	TRBJ1-1
SVSGTGGQETQY	TRBV29-1	TRBJ2-5
ASSQERERDTQY	TRBV4-2	TRBJ2-3
ASSIGRGSNQPQH	TRBV19	TRBJ1-5